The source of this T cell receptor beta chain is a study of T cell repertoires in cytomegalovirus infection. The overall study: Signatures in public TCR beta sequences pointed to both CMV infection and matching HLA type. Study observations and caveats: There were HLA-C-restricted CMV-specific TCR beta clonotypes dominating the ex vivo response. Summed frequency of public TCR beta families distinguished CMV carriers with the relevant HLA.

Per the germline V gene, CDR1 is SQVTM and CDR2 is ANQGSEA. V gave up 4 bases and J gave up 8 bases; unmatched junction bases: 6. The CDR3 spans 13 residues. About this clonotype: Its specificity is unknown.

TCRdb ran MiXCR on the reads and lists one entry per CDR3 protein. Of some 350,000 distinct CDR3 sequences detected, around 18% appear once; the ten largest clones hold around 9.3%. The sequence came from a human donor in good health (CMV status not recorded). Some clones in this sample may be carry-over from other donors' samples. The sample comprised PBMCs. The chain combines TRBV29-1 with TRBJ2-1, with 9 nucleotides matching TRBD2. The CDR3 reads CSVGDGTSYEQFF. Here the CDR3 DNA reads TGCAGCGTTGGAGACGGGACTAGCTATGAGCAGTTCTTC.